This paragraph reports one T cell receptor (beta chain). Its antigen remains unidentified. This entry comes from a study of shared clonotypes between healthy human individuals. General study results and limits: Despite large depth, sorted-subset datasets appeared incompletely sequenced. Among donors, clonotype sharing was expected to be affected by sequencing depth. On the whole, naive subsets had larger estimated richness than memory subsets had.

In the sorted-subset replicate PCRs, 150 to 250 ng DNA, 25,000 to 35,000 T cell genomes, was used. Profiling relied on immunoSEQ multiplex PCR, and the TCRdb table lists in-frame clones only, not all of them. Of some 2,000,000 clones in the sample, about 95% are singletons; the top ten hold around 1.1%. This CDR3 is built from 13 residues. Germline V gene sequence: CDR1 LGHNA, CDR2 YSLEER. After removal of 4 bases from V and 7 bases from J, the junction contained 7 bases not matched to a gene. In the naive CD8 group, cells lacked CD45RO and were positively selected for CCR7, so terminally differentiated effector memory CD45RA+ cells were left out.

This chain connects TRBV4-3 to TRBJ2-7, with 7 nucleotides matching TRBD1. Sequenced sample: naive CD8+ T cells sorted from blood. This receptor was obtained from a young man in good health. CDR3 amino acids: CASSRETGLEQYF. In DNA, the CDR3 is TGCGCCAGCAGCCGAGAGACAGGGTTGGAGCAGTACTTC.